Following are 31 T cell receptor beta chains from one sample sequenced in a study of T cells after yellow fever vaccination. TCRdb called the 5' RACE reads again in MiXCR, with one record for every CDR3 protein. The top ten clones hold less than 2.5% of a sample with about 69,000 distinct CDR3 sequences, 4.5% to 7.5% of them seen once. The sample in question was CD4+ T cells sorted from PBMCs, obtained less than 18 days after the first yellow fever vaccination. The receptors were sampled from a man between 18 and 29 years old who received the YFV17D yellow fever vaccine.

In this sample, this clonotype turned up many times. The rearrangement uses TRBV2 and TRBJ1-1; D is perhaps TRBD1 (5 bases). Between the trimmed V and J ends, which lost 4 bases and 10 bases, there was a span of 13 bases. This CDR3 is 12 amino acids long. Germline values: CDR1 SNHLY, CDR2 FYNNEI. CDR3 loop: CASSVIATAAFF. In DNA form, the CDR3 reads TGTGCCAGCAGTGTGATCGCGACAGCAGCTTTCTTT.

This clonotype was seen many times. The rearrangement joins TRBV7-9 to TRBJ2-2, with 10 bases lining up with TRBD2. Trimming took 4 bases from V and 7 from J; bases not matched to a gene: 6. The CDR3 has 15 amino acids. The germline V gene has CDR1 SEHNR and CDR2 FQNEAQ (reference sequence). The CDR3 coding sequence is TGTGCCAGCAGCTCCCCTAGCGGGGGAAACGGGGAGCTGTTTTTT. As protein: CASSSPSGGNGELFF.

This clonotype was observed at least ten times. V gene TRBV20-1 combines with J gene TRBJ1-2; 7 bases map to TRBD1. The junction had 7 bases not matched to a gene; V was cut back by 6 bases and J by 6 bases. CDR3 size: 12 residues. The V gene's germline CDR1 is DFQATT and CDR2 SNEGSKA (reference sequence). The CDR3 reads CSAEDRAHGYTF. The CDR3 DNA reads TGCAGTGCGGAAGACAGGGCTCATGGCTACACCTTC.

Ten or more counts support this clonotype. This chain links TRBV12-3 or TRBV12-4 with TRBJ1-2; D not resolved. This CDR3 spans 13 amino acids. V was shortened by 1 base and J by 4 bases, with 7 bases between the two germline ends. The CDR3 here is CASSLVEGYGYTF. In nucleotides, the CDR3 is TGTGCCAGCAGTTTAGTGGAAGGCTATGGCTACACCTTC.

This clonotype was seen ten or more times. J is TRBJ2-1 and V is TRBV11-2; D ambiguous. The CDR3 contains 12 residues. V lost 5 bases, J lost 4 bases, and 6 bases lay in between. Germline CDR1 is SGHAT and CDR2 is FQNNGV. The CDR3 here is CASSKEYNEQFF. The DNA for the CDR3 is TGTGCCAGCAGCAAAGAATACAATGAGCAGTTCTTC.

The sample holds many counts of this clonotype. This chain joins TRBV7-2 and TRBJ1-2; D unresolved. This CDR3 comprises 13 residues. Deletions cut 2 bases from V and 8 bases from J, with 12 bases between. Germline CDR1 and CDR2: SGHTA and FQGNSA. CDR3 DNA: TGTGCCAGCAGCTTATTTGAGGGCGGAGGCTACACCTTC. Protein sequence: CASSLFEGGGYTF.

This clonotype is judged medium-sized. Here the CDR3 DNA reads TGTGCCAGCAGTTTAATGACGACAGGGGATGAGCAGTTCTTC. Translation: CASSLMTTGDEQFF. The chain recombines TRBV12-3 or TRBV12-4 with TRBJ2-1, with TRBD1 matching 8 bases. The CDR3 contains 14 residues. The V and J ends lost 2 bases and 8 bases, in that order; junction bases with no gene match: 5.

This clonotype was seen at least ten times. V and J are TRBV5-1 and TRBJ1-2; unclear D gene. Germline assignment: CDR1 SGHRS and CDR2 YFSETQ. There are 15 residues in the CDR3. V was shortened by 2 bases and J by 4 bases, with 15 bases between the two germline ends. Here the CDR3 reads CASSLWDKAPYGYTF. CDR3 DNA sequence: TGCGCCAGCAGCTTATGGGATAAAGCGCCCTATGGCTACACCTTC.

This clonotype was detected ten times or more. The chain recombines TRBV5-6 with TRBJ2-2, with no clear D. This CDR3 is 12 amino acids long. CDR1 is SGHDT, CDR2 YYEEEE, per germline. Trimming removed 6 bases at V and 1 base at J, with 4 bases between. The CDR3 nucleotides are TGTGCCAGCAAGGTGAACACCGGGGAGCTGTTTTTT. Encoded protein: CASKVNTGELFF.

A word on this clonotype: This may be a read error: a much more frequent sequence differs by one nucleotide. The chain uses TRBV7-3 and TRBJ2-5, with D uncertain. Germline-derived CDR1 and CDR2 are SGHTA and FQGTGA. This CDR3 spans 13 amino acids. V was pared by 6 bases and J by 5 bases, with 13 bases between. CDR3 sequence reads: CASRSVVGETQYF. The CDR3 DNA sequence: TGTGCCAGCAGGTCGGTGGTCGGGGAGACCCAGTACTTC.

The table lists this clonotype with many counts. The chain combines TRBV12-3 or TRBV12-4 with TRBJ2-3; D tentatively fits TRBD1 or TRBD2 (5 bases each). The CDR3 has 18 amino acids. Between the trimmed V and J ends, which lost 7 bases and 1 base, there was a span of 24 bases. The CDR3 protein is CASTQLFGPRDRTDTQYF. CDR3 nucleotides: TGTGCCAGCACCCAACTTTTTGGGCCCAGGGACCGCACAGATACGCAGTATTTT.

Ten or more counts support this clonotype. This chain uses TRBV5-1 with TRBJ2-3; 8 positions agree with TRBD2. Germline trimming cut 7 bases from V and 4 bases from J; bases unmatched to any gene: 5. This CDR3 is built from 13 residues. The germline V gene has CDR1 SGHRS and CDR2 YFSETQ. CDR3 in DNA: TGCGCCAGCCACCGGGGGGGCTCAGATACGCAGTATTTT. It yields the protein CASHRGGSDTQYF.

This clonotype appeared many times. This chain connects TRBV4-3 to TRBJ2-2, with a weak D call TRBD1 (6 bases). The V end was cut by 1 base, the J end by 4 bases, with 13 bases between. Germline loops: CDR1 LGHNA, CDR2 YSLEER. The CDR3 spans 16 residues. Here the CDR3 reads CASSQVWGPPTGELFF. The CDR3 DNA reads TGCGCCAGCAGCCAAGTATGGGGGCCCCCCACCGGGGAGCTGTTTTTT.

This clonotype was seen ten or more times. The chain is built from TRBV2 and TRBJ1-6; 9 bases agree with TRBD1. The germline V gene encodes CDR1 SNHLY and CDR2 FYNNEI. The CDR3 is 15 amino acids. J lost 10 bases, V lost 6 bases, and 10 bases had no gene match. The CDR3 DNA reads TGTGCCAGCAGCGGGCGGGACAGGGTCATATCACCCCTCCACTTT. Translation gives CASSGRDRVISPLHF.

This clonotype was seen ten or more times. The chain couples TRBV5-6 to TRBJ1-1; weak D call: TRBD1 (6 bases). Trimming left V 4 bases short and J 2 bases short, with 12 bases between. This CDR3 is built from 14 residues. Germline CDR1 reads SGHDT; CDR2 reads YYEEEE. CDR3 region: CASSRLGANTEAFF. CDR3 DNA: TGTGCCAGCAGCCGACTGGGGGCTAACACTGAAGCTTTCTTT.

There are a few counts of this clonotype. The rearrangement links TRBV6-2 or TRBV6-3 to TRBJ2-7, with a possible D match to TRBD1 (5 bases). CDR1 is MNHEY, CDR2 SVGEGT, per germline. This CDR3 contains 14 residues. V lost 7 bases and J lost 3, with 16 bases in between. The CDR3 here is CASKDPGNVYEQYF. The CDR3 DNA reads TGTGCCAGCAAAGATCCAGGGAATGTCTACGAGCAGTACTTC.

In this sample, this clonotype turned up many times. This chain joins TRBV12-3 or TRBV12-4 and TRBJ2-7, with a weak D call TRBD2 (5 bases). This CDR3 is 16 amino acids long. V was clipped by 6 bases and J by 9 bases, with 27 bases between them. Written as DNA, the CDR3 is TGTGCCAGCAGCTGGATGAGAGCCCTAGCTCTTTTCGGGCAGTACGTC. It is translated as CASSWMRALALFGQYV.

The chain uses TRBV29-1 and TRBJ1-2; 8 bases align to TRBD1. J was trimmed by 5 bases and V by 7 bases; bases with no gene match: 12. The CDR3 contains 14 residues. Germline V gene sequence: CDR1 SQVTM, CDR2 ANQGSEA. This chain's CDR3 is CSGAETGVEYGYTF. In DNA form, the CDR3 reads TGCAGCGGGGCCGAGACAGGGGTGGAATATGGCTACACCTTC.

This clonotype was detected ten times or more. V is TRBV18 and J is TRBJ2-5, with 8 bases aligning to TRBD1. This CDR3 is 14 amino acids long. Germline trimming cut 5 bases from V and 3 bases from J; bases unmatched to any gene: 5. Germline V lookup: CDR1 KGHSH, CDR2 LQKENI. The CDR3 reads CASSATGGEETQYF. DNA for the CDR3: TGTGCCAGCTCAGCTACAGGGGGAGAAGAGACCCAGTACTTC.

This clonotype was detected many times. The J gene is TRBJ2-7, the V gene TRBV20-1; D might be TRBD1 (7 bases). The CDR3 consists of 14 residues. CDR1 DFQATT and CDR2 SNEGSKA come from the germline V gene (reference sequence). Trimming took off 3 bases at V and 4 bases at J, with 16 bases between the two ends. CDR3 nucleotide sequence: TGCAGTGCTAGGAGGGGGGTACAGGGGTACGAGCAGTACGTC. Its translation: CSARRGVQGYEQYV.

This clonotype ranks as medium-sized. V gene TRBV20-1 combines with J gene TRBJ2-1; 10 nucleotides agree with TRBD2. The ends lost 0 bases at V and 6 bases at J; junction bases unmatched: 5. Per the germline V gene, CDR1 is DFQATT and CDR2 is SNEGSKA (reference sequence). CDR3 length: 15 amino acids. The CDR3 sequence is CSARDQSGGANEQFF. The CDR3 nucleotides are TGCAGTGCTAGAGATCAGAGCGGGGGGGCCAATGAGCAGTTCTTC.

There are many counts of this clonotype. The chain couples TRBV20-1 to TRBJ1-2, with TRBD1 matching over 7 bases. CDR3 length equals 12 residues. The germline V gene has CDR1 DFQATT and CDR2 SNEGSKA (reference sequence). This CDR3 reads CSVDRRSYGYTF. The DNA of the CDR3 is TGCAGCGTGGACAGGAGGAGCTATGGCTACACCTTC.

This clonotype was recorded at least ten times. The rearrangement links TRBV12-3 or TRBV12-4 to TRBJ2-6; D remains unclear. This CDR3 is 12 amino acids long. V shed 5 bases and J shed 5 bases, with 4 bases lying between them. The CDR3 loop reads CASSTWANVLTF. The CDR3 region has the DNA TGTGCCAGCAGTACTTGGGCCAACGTCCTGACTTTC.

This clonotype came up many times. This chain links TRBV5-1 with TRBJ1-6, with TRBD1 matching over 9 bases. In germline, CDR1 is SGHRS, CDR2 YFSETQ. V lost 4 bases and J lost 7; bases outside the gene matches: 6. This CDR3 has 15 amino acids. The CDR3 loop reads CASSARTGANSPLHF. CDR3 DNA: TGCGCCAGCAGCGCCCGGACAGGGGCGAATTCACCCCTCCACTTT.

This clonotype was recorded at least ten times. The chain links TRBV5-5 to TRBJ2-2; 10 bases are a match to TRBD1. After removal of 4 bases from V and 6 bases from J, the junction contained 6 bases not matched to a gene. CDR1 SGHKS and CDR2 YYEKEE come from the germline V gene (reference sequence). This CDR3 is 15 amino acids long. The DNA for the CDR3 is TGTGCCAGCAGCCCCGGGACAGGGGAATCCGGGGAGCTGTTTTTT. As protein: CASSPGTGESGELFF.

This clonotype was observed many times. The rearrangement joins TRBV5-1 to TRBJ2-6; TRBD1 might be the D (6 bases). V gave up 5 bases and J gave up 0 bases, with 6 bases separating them. The V gene's germline CDR1 is SGHRS and CDR2 YFSETQ. The CDR3 extends over 14 amino acids. The CDR3 DNA follows: TGCGCCAGCAGGGACAGCTCTGGGGCCAACGTCCTGACTTTC. This codes for CASRDSSGANVLTF.

This clonotype was counted ten times or more. The J gene is TRBJ2-5, the V gene TRBV10-3; the D is unclear. This CDR3 is 12 amino acids long. Germline V gives CDR1 ENHRY, CDR2 SYGVKD. The germline V and J ends were trimmed by 9 bases and 5 bases, with 13 bases remaining between them. The CDR3 region is CAIRSDVETQYF. The CDR3 DNA reads TGTGCCATTCGGAGTGACGTGGAGACCCAGTACTTC.

This clonotype came up many times. The J gene is TRBJ2-1, the V gene TRBV7-2, with a tentative D call TRBD2 (5 bases). The length of the CDR3 is 12 residues. Trimming cost V 8 bases and J 6 bases, with 11 bases left between them. The germline gives CDR1 SGHTA, CDR2 FQGNSA. CDR3 protein: CASDRRANEQFF. In nucleotides, the CDR3 is TGTGCCAGCGACCGGCGGGCCAATGAGCAGTTCTTC.

This clonotype was counted many times. The chain combines TRBV21-1 with TRBJ2-7; the D call in the table, TRBD1, was not verified against the DNA. TRBV21-1 is assigned pseudogene status. This CDR3 spans 15 amino acids. The CDR3 DNA reads TGTGCCAGCAGGAACCGGGACAGGGTGTCGTCTGAGCAGTACGTC. It yields the protein CASRNRDRVSSEQYV.

Many counts were recorded for this clonotype. This chain uses TRBV10-3 with TRBJ2-6; the match to TRBD1 covers 7 bases. V lost 7 bases, J lost 0 bases, and 9 bases stayed unmatched. Per the germline V gene, CDR1 is ENHRY and CDR2 is SYGVKD. The CDR3 length is 17 residues. The CDR3 nucleotides read TGTGCCATCAAAGAAAGGACAGGAAACTCTGGGGCCAACGTCCTGACTTTC. As protein: CAIKERTGNSGANVLTF.

This clonotype appeared many times. No DNA is shown, since the ends of the CDR3 on it are uncertain; the CDR3 is the one TCRdb lists. This chain links TRBV3-1 with TRBJ2-7; no DNA check was done on the table's D call, TRBD1. The germline CDR1 and CDR2 sequences are LGHDT and YNNKEL (reference sequence). A total of 15 residues make up the CDR3, ends included. This CDR3 reads CASSQDFGRGALLYV.